This T cell receptor (beta chain) was sequenced for a study of regulatory T cells in long-lasting Graves disease. Study-wide findings and caveats: Only a small sample size was used, which may have cut accuracy. TRBV28, TRBJ1-2 and TRBJ2-5 were segments that persistent disease favored.

Assembly of TCR beta libraries relied on iRepertoire HTBI primers together with Arm-PCR of CDR3 regions. MiXCR was run by TCRdb on the multiplex PCR reads, yielding one entry per CDR3 protein. The sample holds 450,000 or so distinct CDR3 sequences, roughly 20% seen once. Remarks on this clonotype: The antigen remains undetermined.

Stated time point: persistent/refractory GD, antithyroid drugs over 5 years with positive TRAb. The TCR library was prepared using RNA isolated from PBMCs. Graves' disease diagnosis followed American Thyroid Association guidelines. Trimming took 5 bases from V and 6 from J, leaving 14 bases between them. This CDR3 comprises 14 residues. The germline CDR1 and CDR2 sequences are SEHNR and FQNEAQ (reference sequence). V gene TRBV7-9 combines with J gene TRBJ1-3, with D possibly being TRBD1 (5 bases). The receptor was isolated from a female donor with Graves disease. This specimen consisted of peripheral blood mononuclear cells (PBMCs), obtained when the disease was refractory, from a patient treated with antithyroid drugs. This CDR3 is CASSPGAIANTIYF. In nucleotides, the CDR3 is TGTGCCAGCAGCCCCGGGGCCATAGCAAACACCATATATTTT.